This T cell receptor beta chain emerged from a study of T cell repertoires in cytomegalovirus infection (dated by TCRdb to the late 2010s). About the study as a whole: Donor HLA type was relevant to the analysis, because carriage of CMV infection together with the matching HLA type was indicated by public TCR beta signatures.

V is cut by 8 bases and J by 1 base, and the space between the germline ends is 15 bases. The germline V gene gives CDR1 as SNHLY and CDR2 as FYNNEI. The CDR3 contains 15 residues, cysteine and phenylalanine counted. Kept here is only the CDR3 DNA, which spans 45 bases and is read in frame from base 1. This clonotype was detected only a few times. Its binding antigen is unknown. No qualities accompany the bases; no much larger clone lies one base away. Broad study findings and their caveats: In the ex vivo response, HLA-C-restricted CMV-specific TCR beta clonotypes were dominant, and in two of eight donors the single most frequent clonotype came from this HLA-C-restricted group. In both this cohort and an independent roughly 350-donor cohort, the cumulative frequency of public TCR beta family members distinguished carriers of CMV infection plus the relevant HLA type.

These reads were obtained on an Illumina HiSeq 1500. TCRdb handled the public reads itself, with Q25 trimming in fastp and clone calling in MiXCR, and kept productive beta chains. Rows are combined by CDR3 protein, so each entry shows the most common genes and DNA. In all, the sample holds 480,000 or so distinct CDR3 sequences, and approximately 11% of those were seen once. The top ten clones comprise roughly 10% of the sample. The TCR comes from a human donor in good health (CMV status not recorded). Some clones in this sample may be carry-over from other donors' samples. The sequence joins TRBV2 to TRBJ1-5, and TRBD1 may be the D gene, going by 6 matching bases. The specimen sequenced was PBMCs. The CDR3 protein is CASRQGIQSNQPQHF. The DNA sequence is given as TGTGCCAGCCGGCAGGGGATTCAGAGCAATCAGCCCCAGCATTTT.